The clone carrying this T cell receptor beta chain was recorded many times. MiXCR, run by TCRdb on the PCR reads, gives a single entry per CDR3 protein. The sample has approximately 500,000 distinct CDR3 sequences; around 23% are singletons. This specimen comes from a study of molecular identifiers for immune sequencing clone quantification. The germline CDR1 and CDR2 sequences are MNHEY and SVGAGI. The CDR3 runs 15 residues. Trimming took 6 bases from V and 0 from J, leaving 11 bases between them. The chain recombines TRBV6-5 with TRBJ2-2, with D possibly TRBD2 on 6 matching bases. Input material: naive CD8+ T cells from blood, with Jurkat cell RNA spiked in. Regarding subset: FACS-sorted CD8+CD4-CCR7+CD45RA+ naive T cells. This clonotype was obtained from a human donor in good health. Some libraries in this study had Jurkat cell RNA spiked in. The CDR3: CASSYGGTNTGELFF. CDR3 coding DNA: TGTGCCAGCAGCTACGGGGGAACGAACACCGGGGAGCTGTTTTTT.